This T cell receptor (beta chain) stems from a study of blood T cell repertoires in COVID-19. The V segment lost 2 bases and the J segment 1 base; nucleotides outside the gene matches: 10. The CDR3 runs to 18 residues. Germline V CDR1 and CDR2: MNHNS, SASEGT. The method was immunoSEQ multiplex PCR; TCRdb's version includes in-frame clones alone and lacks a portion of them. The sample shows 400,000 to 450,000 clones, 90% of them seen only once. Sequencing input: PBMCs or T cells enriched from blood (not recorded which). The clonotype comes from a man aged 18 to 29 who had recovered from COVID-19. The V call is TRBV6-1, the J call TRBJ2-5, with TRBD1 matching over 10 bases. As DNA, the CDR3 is TGTGCCAGCAGTGAAAGGGTATTGGGGACAGGGGTCCAAGAGACCCAGTACTTC. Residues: CASSERVLGTGVQETQYF.